This passage covers 23 T cell receptor beta chains from one sample sequenced in a study of blood T cell repertoires in COVID-19. This table comes from immunoSEQ multiplex PCR, and its TCRdb copy is limited to in-frame clones, with some not included. The data hold under 200,000 clones, with 90% observed a single time. The sample comprised peripheral blood. Every receptor here comes from a man over 45 with acute or convalescent COVID-19.

Concerning this clone itself: Additional DNA sequences in this sample encode the identical CDR3. V is TRBV5-1 and J is TRBJ2-6; 7 bases align to TRBD1. Germline V gene sequence: CDR1 SGHRS, CDR2 YFSETQ. J lost 1 base, V lost 4 bases, and 2 bases had no gene match. The CDR3 runs 15 residues. The CDR3 protein is CASSQTGSGANVLTF. The DNA for the CDR3 is TGCGCCAGCAGCCAGACAGGGTCTGGGGCCAACGTCCTGACTTTC.

The chain carries TRBV18 and TRBJ1-4, with D possibly TRBD1 on 6 matching bases. V dropped 8 bases and J dropped 8 bases, with 15 bases sitting between them. There are 13 residues in the CDR3. The germline CDR1 and CDR2 sequences are KGHSH and LQKENI. The CDR3 coding sequence is TGTGCCAGCCAGGGGACGGCGGCGGAAAAACTGTTTTTT. This codes for CASQGTAAEKLFF.

This chain joins TRBV18 and TRBJ1-5, with D uncertain. The length of the CDR3 is 15 residues. The V end was cut by 5 bases, the J end by 1 base, with 12 bases between. Germline loops: CDR1 KGHSH, CDR2 LQKENI. CDR3 nucleotides: TGTGCCAGCTCAGAGGGCAGAACGAGCAATCAGCCCCAGCATTTT. This sequence encodes CASSEGRTSNQPQHF.

This chain connects TRBV11-1 to TRBJ2-6; D possibly corresponds to TRBD2 (6 bases). Germline V lookup: CDR1 SGHAT, CDR2 FQDESV (reference sequence). Trimming removed 1 base at V and 5 bases at J, with 9 bases between. There are 15 residues in the CDR3. The CDR3 sequence: CASSLGRERANVLTF. The CDR3 nucleotides are TGTGCCAGCAGCTTAGGGCGGGAACGGGCCAACGTCCTGACTTTC.

The chain combines TRBV19 with TRBJ1-2; D perhaps matches TRBD1 (6 bases). The CDR3 loop spans 13 amino acids. V lost 5 bases and J lost 2, with 9 bases in between. Germline V CDR1 and CDR2: LNHDA, SQIVND (reference sequence). The CDR3 region has the DNA TGTGCCAGTAGTGGTGGACAGAACTATGGCTACACCTTC. This codes for CASSGGQNYGYTF.

The V and J genes are TRBV19 and TRBJ1-4; TRBD1 matches 8 bases. The CDR3 runs 14 residues. Germline lookup yields CDR1 LNHDA and CDR2 SQIVND (reference sequence). J was trimmed by 4 bases and V by 9 bases; bases with no gene match: 7. Here the CDR3 DNA reads TGTGCCAGCATCGGACAGGGCTATAATGAAAAACTGTTTTTT. It specifies CASIGQGYNEKLFF.

This chain uses TRBV7-3 with TRBJ2-3; 9 bases match TRBD2. V was clipped by 5 bases and J by 4 bases; unmatched bases: 7. The CDR3 consists of 15 residues. Germline CDR1 reads SGHTA; CDR2 reads FQGTGA. CDR3 in DNA: TGTGCCAGCAGCCCCCATAGCGGGAGAGCAGATACGCAGTATTTT. This sequence encodes CASSPHSGRADTQYF.

The chain has TRBV10-3 and TRBJ2-7, with 7 bases matching TRBD1. This CDR3 is built from 13 residues. V was pared by 6 bases and J by 5 bases, with 7 bases of the junction left unmatched. Germline lookup yields CDR1 ENHRY and CDR2 SYGVKD. CDR3 region: CAISETGPHEQYV. CDR3 sequence (DNA): TGTGCCATCAGCGAGACAGGGCCCCACGAGCAGTACGTC.

The rearrangement joins TRBV18 to TRBJ1-4, with D possibly matching TRBD1 (6 bases). CDR1 and CDR2 from the germline V gene are KGHSH and LQKENI. V was pared by 3 bases and J by 7 bases, with 18 bases between. The CDR3 is made up of 16 amino acids. CDR3 in DNA: TGTGCCAGCTCACCCCAAAGGGACACGACGGGTGAAAAACTGTTTTTT. Translation: CASSPQRDTTGEKLFF.

The rearrangement joins TRBV4-3 to TRBJ1-6; the match to TRBD1 covers 8 bases. The trim removed 3 bases at V and 13 bases at J, leaving 8 bases unmatched. Germline V gene data show CDR1 as LGHNA and CDR2 as YSLEER. The CDR3 is 14 residues long. The CDR3 protein is CASSHGQGPGPLHF. CDR3 in DNA: TGCGCCAGCAGCCACGGACAGGGCCCTGGGCCCCTCCACTTT.

V usage is TRBV3-1 (or the pseudogene TRBV3-2) and J usage is TRBJ1-2; D is ambiguous. Germline CDR1 LGHDT, CDR2 YNNKEL (reference sequence). This CDR3 comprises 12 residues. Trimming stripped 4 bases from V and 8 bases from J, with 11 bases between. In DNA, the CDR3 is TGTGCCAGCAGCCCTAATCGAGGGGGCTACACCTTC. It translates to CASSPNRGGYTF.

On this clone: Within the sample, other DNA sequences also encode this same CDR3. The chain uses TRBV20-1 and TRBJ2-7; the D is unclear. CDR3 length equals 11 residues. V was pared by 3 bases and J by 5 bases, with 8 bases between. The germline V gene has CDR1 DFQATT and CDR2 SNEGSKA (reference sequence). In nucleotides, the CDR3 is TGCAGTGCTAGGGCAGGCCACGAGCAGTACGTC. It is translated as CSARAGHEQYV.

The chain employs TRBV12-5 and TRBJ2-2; weak D call: TRBD2 (5 bases). Germline CDR1 is LGHNT and CDR2 is FRNRAP. The CDR3 runs to 18 residues. V lost 0 bases and J lost 5, with 19 bases in between. The CDR3 protein is CASGLVRDGETGTGELFF. The CDR3 bases are TGTGCTAGTGGTTTGGTACGGGATGGCGAAACCGGAACCGGGGAGCTGTTTTTT.

The genes are TRBV11-2 and TRBJ2-1; possible D gene TRBD1, 5 bases. Deletions cut 1 base from V and 3 bases from J, with 10 bases between. Germline assignment: CDR1 SGHAT and CDR2 FQNNGV. This CDR3 contains 15 residues. This chain's CDR3 is CASSLGGSLYNEQFF. The CDR3 DNA follows: TGTGCCAGCAGCTTAGGGGGCTCCCTCTACAATGAGCAGTTCTTC. The whole variable domain, remainder taken from reference TRBV11-2 and TRBJ2-1, is EAGVAQSPRYKIIEKRQSVAFWCNPISGHATLYWYQQILGQGPKLLIQFQNNGVVDDSQLPKDRFSAERLKGVDSTLKIQPAKLEDSAVYLCASSLGGSLYNEQFFGPGTRLTVL.

V and J are TRBV6-5 and TRBJ2-2; 8 bases map to TRBD1. V lost 6 bases to trimming and J lost 5 bases; unmatched junction nucleotides: 5. CDR1 MNHEY and CDR2 SVGAGI come from the germline V gene. The CDR3 contains 14 residues. The CDR3: CASSWTGHTGELFF. CDR3 bases: TGTGCCAGCAGCTGGACAGGGCATACCGGGGAGCTGTTTTTT.

The gene calls are TRBV7-9 and TRBJ2-7; tentative D call: TRBD1 (6 bases). Germline CDR1 SEHNR, CDR2 FQNEAQ (reference sequence). CDR3 length equals 16 residues. Trimming stripped 5 bases from V and 7 bases from J, with 24 bases between. CDR3 protein: CASSPSRDTGLREQYF. The CDR3 nucleotides are TGTGCCAGCAGCCCATCCCGGGACACGGGTTTGAGGGAGCAGTACTTC.

J is TRBJ1-5 and V is TRBV27, with TRBD1 matching over 8 bases. Per germline, CDR1 MNHEY and CDR2 SMNVEV (reference sequence). With 5 bases clipped from V and 2 bases from J, the junction kept 5 bases outside the gene matches. The CDR3 is 15 residues long. As DNA, the CDR3 is TGTGCCAGCAGTCTTGGACAGGGAGGCAATCAGCCCCAGCATTTT. Translation gives CASSLGQGGNQPQHF.

The chain links TRBV9 to TRBJ1-1; a weak D match, TRBD1 (5 bases). CDR3 length: 13 residues. CDR1 and CDR2 (germline): SGDLS, YYNGEE. V dropped 0 bases and J dropped 12 bases, with 15 bases sitting between them. DNA of the CDR3: TGTGCCAGCAGCGTAGGCGGCGAGGACATTCCTTTCTTT. Translated, it gives CASSVGGEDIPFF.

J is TRBJ2-1 and V is TRBV18; tentative D call: TRBD2 (6 bases). Trimming removed 2 bases at V and 6 bases at J, with 8 bases between. The germline CDR1 and CDR2 sequences are KGHSH and LQKENI. CDR3 size: 13 residues. CDR3 region: CASSPGTANEQFF. In DNA, the CDR3 is TGTGCCAGCTCACCAGGGACTGCCAATGAGCAGTTCTTC.

The genes are TRBV19 and TRBJ1-5, with 7 nucleotides matching TRBD1. J was trimmed by 1 base and V by 5 bases; bases with no gene match: 2. This CDR3 has 14 amino acids. The germline CDR1 and CDR2 sequences are LNHDA and SQIVND (reference sequence). The CDR3 is CASSRDRSNQPQHF. CDR3 in DNA: TGTGCCAGTAGTCGGGACAGAAGCAATCAGCCCCAGCATTTT. Combining the CDR3 with reference TRBV19 and TRBJ1-5 gives the whole variable domain DGGITQSPKYLFRKEGQNVTLSCEQNLNHDAMYWYRQDPGQGLRLIYYSQIVNDFQKGDIAEGYSVSREKKESFPLTVTSAQKNPTAFYLCASSRDRSNQPQHFGDGTRLSIL.

The chain uses TRBV29-1 and TRBJ1-2; TRBD1 matches at 9 bases. After removal of 0 bases from V and 8 bases from J, the junction contained 1 base not matched to a gene. The CDR3 extends over 12 amino acids. CDR1 is SQVTM, CDR2 ANQGSEA, per germline. The CDR3 DNA reads as TGCAGCGTTGAAGAAACAGGGGGCGGCTACACCTTC. It yields the protein CSVEETGGGYTF.

As for this clone: Other nucleotide sequences from this sample produce the same CDR3. The rearrangement links TRBV7-3 to TRBJ2-1, with TRBD2 matching 9 bases. The CDR3 has 15 amino acids. CDR1 and CDR2 (germline): SGHTA, FQGTGA. V lost 2 bases, J lost 4 bases, and 3 bases stayed unmatched. The CDR3 DNA reads TGTGCCAGCAGCTTAGCGGGAGGGCCTTACAATGAGCAGTTCTTC. The encoded protein is CASSLAGGPYNEQFF.

V and J are TRBV5-1 and TRBJ2-6; D not resolved. Germline loops: CDR1 SGHRS, CDR2 YFSETQ. V dropped 0 bases and J dropped 0 bases, with 16 bases sitting between them. This CDR3 is built from 19 residues. CDR3 sequence reads: CASSLGYLQSLSGANVLTF. The DNA of the CDR3 is TGCGCCAGCAGCTTGGGGTACCTACAGAGCCTCTCTGGGGCCAACGTCCTGACTTTC.